Following are 4 T cell receptor beta chains from one sample sequenced in a study of human T cells and chemical hapten exposure (dated by TCRdb to about 2021). Library prep was done by RACE. The sequencer listed for this sample is NextSeq 500. TCRdb's own reprocessing of the public reads used fastp at Q25 and MiXCR and kept productive beta chains. Merged by CDR3 protein, the rows form single entries marked with the most common genes and DNA. The sample yields a few hundred thousand distinct CDR3 sequences; about 8.1% were counted once. Approximately 2.3% of the sample comes from the top ten. Taken with the paper, the label for time point translates to: pre-sensitization, week 0. The sample's treatment or condition, from its label and the paper: therapeutic diphenylcyclopropenone sensitization with weekly scalp DPC. The specimen comprised whole blood, sampled in connection with sensitization to the hapten diphenylcyclopropenone (DPC). All receptors derive from a woman between 35 and 50 years old with alopecia areata. Some clones in this sample may be carry-over from other donors' samples.

The chain is built from TRBV7-2 and TRBJ2-3, with D possibly TRBD2 on 6 matching bases. Germline CDR1 reads SGHTA; CDR2 reads FQGNSA. V was cut by 1 base and J by 1 base, with 9 bases left in between. This CDR3 comprises 15 residues. The CDR3 region has the DNA TGTGCCAGCAGCTTAGGAGCTAGCGGCACAGATACGCAGTATTTT. It translates to CASSLGASGTDTQYF.

This chain links TRBV27 with TRBJ2-7; a possible D gene is TRBD1 (6 bases). The CDR3 runs to 13 residues. V lost 9 bases and J 0 bases, leaving 12 bases between the germline ends. Germline V gene lookup returns CDR1 MNHEY and CDR2 SMNVEV (reference sequence). As DNA, the CDR3 is TGTGCCAGTGCCGACAGGAGCTCCTACGAGCAGTACTTC. Protein: CASADRSSYEQYF.

This clonotype was seen at least ten times. This chain uses TRBV6-2 or TRBV6-3 with TRBJ1-1; no clear D. This CDR3 has 13 amino acids. Germline V gene data show CDR1 as MNHEY and CDR2 as SVGEGT. V shed 5 bases and J shed 1 base, with 8 bases lying between them. CDR3 residues: CASSGLANTEAFF. CDR3 nucleotide sequence: TGTGCCAGCAGTGGGCTGGCGAACACTGAAGCTTTCTTT.

This clonotype was seen a handful of times. This chain joins TRBV5-1 and TRBJ2-3, with 9 bases that match TRBD1. V lost 4 bases to trimming and J lost 4 bases; unmatched junction nucleotides: 7. The CDR3 sequence is 15 residues long. The germline gives CDR1 SGHRS, CDR2 YFSETQ. The CDR3 DNA follows: TGCGCCAGCAGCATGGACAGGGGAGGGGCAGATACGCAGTATTTT. Encoded protein: CASSMDRGGADTQYF.